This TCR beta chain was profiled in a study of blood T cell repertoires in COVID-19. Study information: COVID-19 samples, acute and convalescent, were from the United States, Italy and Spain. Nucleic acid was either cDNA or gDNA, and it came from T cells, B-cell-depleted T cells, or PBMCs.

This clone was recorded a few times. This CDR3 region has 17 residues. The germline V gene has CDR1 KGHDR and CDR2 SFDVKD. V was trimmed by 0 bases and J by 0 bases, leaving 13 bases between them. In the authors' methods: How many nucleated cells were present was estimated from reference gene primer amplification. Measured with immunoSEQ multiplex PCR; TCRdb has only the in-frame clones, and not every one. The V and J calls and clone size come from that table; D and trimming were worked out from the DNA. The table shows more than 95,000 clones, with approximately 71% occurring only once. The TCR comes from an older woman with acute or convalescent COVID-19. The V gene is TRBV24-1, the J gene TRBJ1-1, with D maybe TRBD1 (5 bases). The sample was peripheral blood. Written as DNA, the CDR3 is TGTGCCACCAGTGATTTGCGGGGGTTAAAAATGAACACTGAAGCTTTCTTT. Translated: CATSDLRGLKMNTEAFF.